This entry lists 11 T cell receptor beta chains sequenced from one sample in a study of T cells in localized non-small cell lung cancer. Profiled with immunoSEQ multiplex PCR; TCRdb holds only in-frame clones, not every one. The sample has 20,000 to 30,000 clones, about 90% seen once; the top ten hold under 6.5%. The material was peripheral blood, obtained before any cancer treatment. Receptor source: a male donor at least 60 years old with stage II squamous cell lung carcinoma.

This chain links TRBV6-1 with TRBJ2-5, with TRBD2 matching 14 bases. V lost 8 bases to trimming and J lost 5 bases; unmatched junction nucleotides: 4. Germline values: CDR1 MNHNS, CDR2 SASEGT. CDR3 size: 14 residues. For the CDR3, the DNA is TGTGCCAGCGCGACTAGCGGGGGGGCGGAGACCCAGTACTTC. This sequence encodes CASATSGGAETQYF.

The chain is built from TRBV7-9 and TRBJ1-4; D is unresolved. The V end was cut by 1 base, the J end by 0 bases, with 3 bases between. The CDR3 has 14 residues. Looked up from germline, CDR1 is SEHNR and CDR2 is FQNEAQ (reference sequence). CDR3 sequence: CASSLGTTNEKLFF. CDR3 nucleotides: TGTGCCAGCAGCTTAGGGACAACTAATGAAAAACTGTTTTTT.

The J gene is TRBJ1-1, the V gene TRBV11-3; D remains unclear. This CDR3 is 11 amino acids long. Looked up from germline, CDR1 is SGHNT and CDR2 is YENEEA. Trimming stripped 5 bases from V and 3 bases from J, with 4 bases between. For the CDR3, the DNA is TGTGCCAGCAGCACCCACACTGAAGCTTTCTTT. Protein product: CASSTHTEAFF.

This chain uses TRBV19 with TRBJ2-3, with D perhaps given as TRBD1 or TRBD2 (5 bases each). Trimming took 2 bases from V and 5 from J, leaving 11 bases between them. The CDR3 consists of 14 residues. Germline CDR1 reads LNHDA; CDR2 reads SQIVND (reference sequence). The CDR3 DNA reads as TGTGCCAGTAGTATATGGTTGGGGGAAGATACGCAGTATTTT. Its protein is CASSIWLGEDTQYF.

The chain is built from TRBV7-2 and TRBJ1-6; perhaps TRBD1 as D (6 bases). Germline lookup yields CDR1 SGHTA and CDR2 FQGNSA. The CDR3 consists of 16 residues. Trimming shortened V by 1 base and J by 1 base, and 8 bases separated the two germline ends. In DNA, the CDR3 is TGTGCCAGCAGCTTAGGCACAGGGTCCTATAATTCACCCCTCCACTTT. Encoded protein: CASSLGTGSYNSPLHF.

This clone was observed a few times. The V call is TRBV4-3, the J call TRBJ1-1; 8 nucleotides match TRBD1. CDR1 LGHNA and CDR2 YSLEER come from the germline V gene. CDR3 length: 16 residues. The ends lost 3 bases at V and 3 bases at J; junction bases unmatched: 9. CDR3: CASSQAGQGWDTEAFF. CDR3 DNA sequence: TGCGCCAGCAGCCAGGCAGGACAGGGTTGGGACACTGAAGCTTTCTTT.

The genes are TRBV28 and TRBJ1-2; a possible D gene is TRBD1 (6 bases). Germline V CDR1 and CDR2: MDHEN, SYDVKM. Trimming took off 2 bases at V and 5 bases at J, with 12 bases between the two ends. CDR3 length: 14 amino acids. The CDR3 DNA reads TGTGCCAGCAGTTTACAGGGGAAAATTTATGGCTACACCTTC. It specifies CASSLQGKIYGYTF.

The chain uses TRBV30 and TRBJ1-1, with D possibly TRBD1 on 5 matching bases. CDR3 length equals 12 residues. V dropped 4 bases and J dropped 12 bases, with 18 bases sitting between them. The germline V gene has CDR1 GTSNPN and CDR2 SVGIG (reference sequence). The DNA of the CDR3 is TGTGCCTGGAACCCAGGGAGGGTTGGGACTTTCTTT. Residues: CAWNPGRVGTFF.

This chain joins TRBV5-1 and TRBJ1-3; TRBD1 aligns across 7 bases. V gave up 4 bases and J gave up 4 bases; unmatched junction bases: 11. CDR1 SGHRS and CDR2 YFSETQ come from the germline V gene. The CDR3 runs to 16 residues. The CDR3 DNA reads TGCGCCAGCAGCCTACAGGGGATCGGTTTAGGAAACACCATATATTTT. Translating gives CASSLQGIGLGNTIYF.

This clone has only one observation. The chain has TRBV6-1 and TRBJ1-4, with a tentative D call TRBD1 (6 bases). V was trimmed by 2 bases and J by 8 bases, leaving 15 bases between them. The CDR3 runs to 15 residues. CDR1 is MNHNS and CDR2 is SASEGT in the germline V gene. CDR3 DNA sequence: TGTGCCAGCAGTGAAAGGGGGGAAGTAAACGAAAAACTGTTTTTT. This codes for CASSERGEVNEKLFF.

The CDR3 DNA reads as TGTGCCAGCAGCTTAGATGGGGGACCACAAGAGACCCAGTACTTC. It specifies CASSLDGGPQETQYF. The chain uses TRBV7-8 and TRBJ2-5; D might be TRBD1 or TRBD2, each matching 5 bases. Trimming took off 1 base at V and 2 bases at J, with 11 bases between the two ends. The CDR3 is 15 residues long. In germline, CDR1 is SGHVS, CDR2 FQNEAQ.